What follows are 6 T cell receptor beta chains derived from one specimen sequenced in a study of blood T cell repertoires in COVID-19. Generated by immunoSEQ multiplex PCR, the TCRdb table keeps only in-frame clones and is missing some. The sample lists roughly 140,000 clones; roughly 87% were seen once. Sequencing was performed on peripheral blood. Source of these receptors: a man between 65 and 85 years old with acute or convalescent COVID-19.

This chain's CDR3 is CASSPDRSSYEQYF. The CDR3 DNA reads TGTGCCAGCAGCCCGGACAGGTCCTCCTACGAGCAGTACTTC. V is TRBV7-3 and J is TRBJ2-7, with 7 bases that match TRBD1. CDR1 and CDR2 from the germline V gene are SGHTA and FQGTGA. V lost 5 bases and J lost 0; bases outside the gene matches: 4. There are 14 residues in the CDR3.

The CDR3 reads CATSRDQAGTGELFF. The CDR3 DNA is TGTGCCACCAGCAGAGATCAGGCAGGGACCGGGGAGCTGTTTTTT. The V gene is TRBV15, the J gene TRBJ2-2; D might be TRBD1 (5 bases). Germline V CDR1 and CDR2: LNHNV, YYDKDF (reference sequence). The CDR3 spans 15 residues. Between the trimmed V and J ends, which lost 0 bases and 5 bases, there was a span of 10 bases.

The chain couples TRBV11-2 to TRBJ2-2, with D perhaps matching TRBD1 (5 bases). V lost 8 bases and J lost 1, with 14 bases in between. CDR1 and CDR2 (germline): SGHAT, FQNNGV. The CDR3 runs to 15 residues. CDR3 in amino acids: CASLEGHLNTGELFF. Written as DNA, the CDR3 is TGTGCCAGCCTTGAAGGACACCTGAACACCGGGGAGCTGTTTTTT.

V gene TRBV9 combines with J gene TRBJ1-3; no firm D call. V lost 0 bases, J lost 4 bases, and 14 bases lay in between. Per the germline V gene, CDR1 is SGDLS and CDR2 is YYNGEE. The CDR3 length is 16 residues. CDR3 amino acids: CASSVEWGVSGNTIYF. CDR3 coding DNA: TGTGCCAGCAGCGTAGAATGGGGAGTTTCCGGAAACACCATATATTTT.

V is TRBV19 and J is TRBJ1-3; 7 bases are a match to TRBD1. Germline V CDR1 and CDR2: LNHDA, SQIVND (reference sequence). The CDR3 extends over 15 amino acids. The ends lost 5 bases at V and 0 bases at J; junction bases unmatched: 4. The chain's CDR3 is CASSQQGSSGNTIYF. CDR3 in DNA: TGTGCCAGTAGTCAACAGGGGAGCTCTGGAAACACCATATATTTT.

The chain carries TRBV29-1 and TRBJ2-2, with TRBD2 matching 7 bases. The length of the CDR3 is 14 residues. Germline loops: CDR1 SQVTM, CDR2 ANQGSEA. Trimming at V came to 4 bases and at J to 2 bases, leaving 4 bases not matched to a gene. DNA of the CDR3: TGCAGCGTTGGGAGCGGGGTAAACACCGGGGAGCTGTTTTTT. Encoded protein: CSVGSGVNTGELFF.